This T cell receptor (beta chain) came from a study of blood T cells in healthy people across ages. Study-level points and caveats: Long-lived donors exceeded aged donors in naive CD4+ cells and diversity. The CMV status of each donor remained undetermined, and this could have confounded shifts in expanded clonotypes.

Through a sample-barcoded 5' primer and a J-beta primer mix, a second PCR was run for about 6 to 11 cycles. A template-switch adaptor containing 12 random nucleotides labeled each cDNA molecule. From the 5' RACE reads, TCRdb called clonotypes with MiXCR, one entry per CDR3 protein. The table has about 1.8 million distinct CDR3 sequences, approximately 50% seen once; the top ten hold less than 2.5%. With each sample, at least 6 micrograms of total RNA were extracted. The CDR3 is made up of 17 amino acids. With 5 bases clipped from V and 0 bases from J, the junction kept 10 bases outside the gene matches. Per germline, CDR1 SGHVS and CDR2 FQNEAQ. Worth noting for this clonotype: The antigen remains undetermined.

Sequenced material: blood. V and J are TRBV7-8 and TRBJ2-4, with 7 bases identical to TRBD2. The clonotype was recovered from a woman aged 40 to 50 in good health. The CDR3 nucleotides read TGTGCCAGCAGCACCCCCTTAAGCGGGGAAGCCAAAAACATTCAGTACTTC. Protein: CASSTPLSGEAKNIQYF.